This T cell receptor beta chain was recorded in a study of T cell changes during pregnancy in multiple sclerosis. Assay used: immunoSEQ multiplex PCR; TCRdb lists only in-frame clones, some missing. The table includes tens of thousands of clones, over 85% detected once. This clone appeared a single time. This sequence was found in a female donor with multiple sclerosis, enrolled in a pregnancy study. The sequencing here drew on CD8+ T cells from peripheral blood mononuclear cells, taken in the third trimester of pregnancy.

The CDR3 spells CAWSGGGPTSGNTIYF. The CDR3 DNA reads TGTGCCTGGAGTGGGGGGGGTCCCACCTCTGGAAACACCATATATTTT. V is TRBV30 and J is TRBJ1-3, with D possibly being TRBD1 (5 bases). CDR3 length equals 16 residues. Germline loops: CDR1 GTSNPN, CDR2 SVGIG (reference sequence). V was clipped by 1 base and J by 0 bases, with 13 bases between them. Using reference TRBV30 and TRBJ1-3 for the parts outside the CDR3, the full variable domain is SQTIHQWPATLVQPVGSPLSLECTVEGTSNPNLYWYRQAAGRGLQLLFYSVGIGQISSEVPQNLSASRPQDRQFILSSKKLLLSDSGFYLCAWSGGGPTSGNTIYFGEGSWLTVV.